The sequence of this T cell receptor beta chain was determined in a study of cytomegalovirus exposure and HLA in healthy donors. The overall study: From about 200 million T cells, an earlier analysis saw roughly 110 million unique TCR beta sequences. Study-wide points: Earlier results showed most TCR beta V segments being productive about 87% or about 30% of the time. Diagnosis of cytomegalovirus status made by the classifier reportedly showed high specificity and sensitivity. An assumption of roughly uniform sequencing depth across donors underlay the presence/absence analyses.

PCR primers comprised 60 Vbeta and 13 Jbeta primers. The data were produced by immunoSEQ multiplex PCR, yet TCRdb's version contains in-frame clones alone and is incomplete. In all, the sample yields tens of thousands of clones. Turning to this clone: Its antigen is still unknown. Other DNA sequences in the same sample also yield this CDR3.

CDR3 length: 12 residues. V lost 6 bases, J lost 3 bases, and 2 bases stayed unmatched. Germline values: CDR1 SQVTM, CDR2 ANQGSEA. The rearrangement uses TRBV29-1 and TRBJ2-3; 8 nucleotides line up with TRBD1. This sequence originates from a female donor in good health and CMV-seronegative. Sequences were obtained from PBMCs. CDR3 region: CSVTGGTDTQYF. Here the CDR3 DNA reads TGCAGCGTAACAGGGGGAACAGATACGCAGTATTTT.